A selection of T cell receptor beta chains follows, all from one sample in a study of T cells in Graves' hyperthyroidism and ophthalmopathy. TCRdb ran MiXCR on the multiplex PCR reads and lists one entry per CDR3 protein. The sample lists about 100,000 distinct CDR3 sequences, roughly 15% occurring once. The specimen sequenced was blood. The receptors derive from a woman in her forties or fifties with Graves' hyperthyroidism. The CDR3 runs from the conserved cysteine through the conserved F or W. The order of the fields is J gene, clone size, V gene, CDR3 length, D gene, CDR3 protein, CDR3 DNA. The D gene is left open where the match is weak. Clone size is shown for a subset of rows, as once, few, many or a class of expanded clone.

>TRBJ1-5|many|TRBV2|15|TRBD1
CASSFPGGGNQPQHF
TGTGCCAGCAGTTTCCCAGGGGGCGGCAATCAGCCCCAGCATTTT
>TRBJ1-4|many|TRBV2|15|NA
CASSESGPPSEKLFF
TGTGCCAGCAGTGAATCGGGACCGCCAAGTGAAAAACTGTTTTTT
>TRBJ2-5|many|TRBV5-5|16|TRBD2
CASSTGGSGLAETQYF
TGTGCCAGCAGCACGGGAGGCAGCGGACTAGCGGAGACCCAGTACTTC
>TRBJ1-2|few|TRBV5-1|15|TRBD1
CASSSTGGAGYGYTF
TGCGCCAGCAGTTCAACAGGGGGCGCTGGCTATGGCTACACCTTC
>TRBJ1-3|many|TRBV15|15|TRBD1
CATSSHRGSGNTIYF
TGTGCCACCAGCAGCCACAGGGGCTCTGGAAACACCATATATTTT
>TRBJ2-3|NA|TRBV29-1|13|NA
CSAGSSKLDTQYF
TGCAGCGCCGGGTCCTCGAAACTAGATACGCAGTATTTT
>TRBJ1-4|many|TRBV30|14|NA
CAWSVEGRGEKLFF
TGTGCCTGGAGTGTTGAAGGGCGAGGTGAAAAACTGTTTTTT
>TRBJ1-6|many|TRBV9|16|TRBD1
CASSVGSGGIGSPLHF
TGTGCCAGCAGCGTAGGTTCAGGGGGCATAGGTTCACCCCTCCACTTT
>TRBJ2-2|many|TRBV20-1|14|TRBD2
CSASASGYTGELFF
TGCAGTGCTAGTGCTAGCGGGTACACCGGGGAGCTGTTTTTT
>TRBJ2-4|many|TRBV12-3/TRBV12-4|14|NA
CASSLGLAKNIQYF
TGTGCCAGCAGTTTAGGTCTAGCCAAAAACATTCAGTACTTC
>TRBJ1-3|many|TRBV28|17|TRBD1
CASTSVGGQGGGNTIYF
TGTGCCAGCACCTCCGTCGGGGGACAGGGGGGTGGAAACACCATATATTTT
>TRBJ2-3|many|TRBV20-1|15|NA
CSARDRRGFTDTQYF
TGCAGTGCTAGAGATCGGAGGGGGTTCACAGATACGCAGTATTTT
>TRBJ2-7|many|TRBV6-1|12|NA
CASSEVPYEQYF
TGTGCCAGCAGTGAGGTCCCTTACGAGCAGTACTTC
>TRBJ2-7|NA|TRBV11-3|14|TRBD1
CASSPDRGAYEQYF
TGTGCCAGCAGCCCGGACAGGGGGGCCTACGAGCAGTACTTC
>TRBJ2-5|NA|TRBV20-1|16|TRBD2
CSAREGGWEVREAQYF
TGCAGTGCTAGAGAGGGGGGGTGGGAAGTCCGGGAGGCCCAGTACTTC
>TRBJ1-5|few|TRBV7-2|16|NA
CASSLQSDRSNQPQHF
TGTGCCAGCAGCTTACAAAGCGACAGAAGCAATCAGCCCCAGCATTTT
>TRBJ1-2|many|TRBV7-2|15|NA
CASSLSGVPDYGYTF
TGTGCCAGCAGCTTATCGGGCGTACCGGACTATGGCTACACCTTC
>TRBJ1-3|many|TRBV7-9|15|NA
CASSLPGAWGNTIYF
TGTGCCAGCAGTCTCCCGGGGGCTTGGGGGAACACCATATATTTT
>TRBJ2-5|NA|TRBV11-2|15|NA
CASSQGAGLRETQYF
TGTGCCAGCAGCCAGGGGGCGGGACTACGGGAGACCCAGTACTTC
>TRBJ1-5|many|TRBV15|16|TRBD1
CATSRSRGTANQPQHF
TGTGCCACCAGCAGAAGTAGGGGGACAGCTAATCAGCCCCAGCATTTT
>TRBJ1-6|many|TRBV3-1|16|TRBD1
CASSQAFGGGDSPLHF
TGTGCCAGCAGCCAGGCCTTTGGAGGGGGCGATTCACCCCTCCACTTT
>TRBJ2-3|many|TRBV11-1|14|NA
CASSLRGFTDTQYF
TGTGCCAGCAGCTTACGGGGTTTTACAGATACGCAGTATTTT
>TRBJ2-1|many|TRBV6-5|15|NA
CASSYSGHGYNEQFF
TGTGCCAGCAGTTACTCGGGACACGGCTACAATGAGCAGTTCTTC
>TRBJ2-1|many|TRBV19|13|TRBD2
CASSSGLANEQFF
TGTGCCAGTAGTTCAGGACTAGCTAATGAGCAGTTCTTC
>TRBJ1-1|many|TRBV20-1|13|NA
CSARDGLNTEAFF
TGCAGTGCTAGAGATGGACTGAACACTGAAGCTTTCTTT
>TRBJ1-1|many|TRBV2|15|NA
CASSEAGNGGTEAFF
TGTGCCAGCAGTGAAGCGGGCAATGGGGGGACTGAAGCTTTCTTT
>TRBJ1-2|many|TRBV28|12|NA
CASSKTGYGYTF
TGTGCCAGCAGTAAGACGGGCTATGGCTACACCTTC
>TRBJ2-1|many|TRBV12-3/TRBV12-4|20|TRBD2
CASSTTRFREGLFLYYEQFF
TGTGCCAGCAGCACGACGCGGTTCCGGGAGGGCCTCTTCCTCTACTATGAGCAGTTCTTC
>TRBJ1-6|many|TRBV28|14|NA
CASSFGGNNSPLHF
TGTGCCAGCAGTTTTGGAGGTAATAATTCACCCCTCCACTTT
>TRBJ1-2|many|TRBV3-1|13|TRBD1
CASSQGQGNGYTF
TGTGCCAGCAGCCAGGGACAGGGAAATGGCTACACCTTC
>TRBJ1-4|NA|TRBV9|15|NA
CACSAEGSTNEKLFF
TGTGCCTGCAGCGCCGAGGGTTCAACTAATGAAAAACTGTTTTTT
>TRBJ2-3|many|TRBV11-2|16|TRBD1
CASRPPQGEGTDTQYF
TGTGCCAGCAGACCACCACAGGGGGAAGGCACAGATACGCAGTATTTT
>TRBJ2-5|NA|TRBV28|11|NA
CASTGFETQYF
TGTGCCAGCACTGGATTCGAGACCCAGTACTTC
>TRBJ1-2|many|TRBV12-3/TRBV12-4|16|NA
CASSFEVTEATHGYTF
TGTGCCAGCAGTTTTGAGGTCACAGAGGCTACCCATGGCTACACCTTC
>TRBJ2-7|many|TRBV30|15|TRBD2
CAWSDGTSASYEQYF
TGTGCCTGGAGCGACGGGACTAGCGCCTCCTACGAGCAGTACTTC
>TRBJ2-5|many|TRBV19|15|NA
CASSTGAGVTETQYF
TGTGCCAGTAGTACCGGAGCAGGGGTGACGGAGACCCAGTACTTC
>TRBJ2-7|many|TRBV27|15|TRBD1
CASGPGDRPTYEQYF
TGTGCCAGCGGTCCGGGGGACAGGCCTACCTACGAGCAGTACTTC
>TRBJ2-2|few|TRBV27|14|NA
CASSRQGRTGELFF
TGTGCCAGCAGTCGCCAGGGGCGCACCGGGGAGCTGTTTTTT
>TRBJ1-3|many|TRBV5-6|17|TRBD1
CASSLGPGQISGNTIYF
TGTGCCAGCAGCTTGGGACCGGGACAGATCTCTGGAAACACCATATATTTT
>TRBJ2-5|many|TRBV28|16|TRBD2
CASSSPPSSGEETQYF
TGTGCCAGCAGTTCCCCACCGTCAAGCGGGGAAGAGACCCAGTACTTC
>TRBJ2-1|many|TRBV29-1|11|NA
CSAEDQAEQFF
TGCAGCGCCGAGGACCAGGCAGAGCAGTTCTTC
>TRBJ1-3|many|TRBV27|16|TRBD1
CASSPSTGGIGNTIYF
TGTGCCAGCAGTCCATCTACAGGGGGAATTGGAAACACCATATATTTT
>TRBJ2-1|many|TRBV18|17|NA
CASSPPFFLSSYNEQFF
TGTGCCAGCTCACCACCTTTTTTTCTGAGCTCCTACAATGAGCAGTTCTTC
>TRBJ2-1|NA|TRBV6-1|15|TRBD2
CASRSLAVSYNEQFF
TGTGCCAGCAGATCACTAGCGGTCTCCTACAATGAGCAGTTCTTC
>TRBJ1-5|NA|TRBV30|15|TRBD1
CAWSPQGAGNQPQHF
TGTGCCTGGAGTCCTCAGGGGGCCGGCAATCAGCCCCAGCATTTT
>TRBJ2-5|many|TRBV2|14|NA
CASRDLTRVVTQYF
TGTGCCAGCAGGGACCTTACTAGGGTGGTAACCCAGTACTTC
>TRBJ2-1|many|TRBV7-3|15|TRBD2
CASSLSSGVPNEQFF
TGTGCCAGCAGCTTATCGAGCGGGGTCCCCAATGAGCAGTTCTTC
>TRBJ1-3|many|TRBV30|13|TRBD1
CAWSDRGGNTIYF
TGTGCCTGGAGTGACAGGGGTGGAAACACCATATATTTT
>TRBJ2-1|many|TRBV28|16|TRBD2
CASSSLTSGTYNEQFF
TGTGCCAGCAGTTCCCTGACTAGCGGGACCTACAATGAGCAGTTCTTC
>TRBJ2-1|NA|TRBV19|17|TRBD1
CASSTRHYRGRLNEQFF
TGTGCCAGTAGTACCCGCCATTACAGGGGGCGCTTGAATGAGCAGTTCTTC
>TRBJ2-2|many|TRBV20-1|18|TRBD1
CSARDRNRGQWNTGELFF
TGCAGTGCTAGAGATCGGAATAGGGGACAGTGGAACACCGGGGAGCTGTTTTTT